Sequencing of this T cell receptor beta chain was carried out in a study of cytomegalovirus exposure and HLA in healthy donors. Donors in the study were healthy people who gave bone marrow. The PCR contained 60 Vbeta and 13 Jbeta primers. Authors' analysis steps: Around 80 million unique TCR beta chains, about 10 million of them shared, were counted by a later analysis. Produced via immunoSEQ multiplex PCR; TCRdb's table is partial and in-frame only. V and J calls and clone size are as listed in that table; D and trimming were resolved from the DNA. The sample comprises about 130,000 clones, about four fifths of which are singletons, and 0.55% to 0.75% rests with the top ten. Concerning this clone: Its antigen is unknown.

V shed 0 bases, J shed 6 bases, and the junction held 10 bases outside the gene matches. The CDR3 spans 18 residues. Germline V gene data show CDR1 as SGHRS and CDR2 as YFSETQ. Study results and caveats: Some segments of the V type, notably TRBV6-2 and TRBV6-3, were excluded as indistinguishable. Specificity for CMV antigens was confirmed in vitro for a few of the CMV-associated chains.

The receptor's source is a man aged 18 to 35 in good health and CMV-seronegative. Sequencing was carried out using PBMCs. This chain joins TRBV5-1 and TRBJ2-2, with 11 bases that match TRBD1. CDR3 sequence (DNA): TGCGCCAGCAGCTTGGCAGAACCGGGACAGGGGGTTTCCGGGGAGCTGTTTTTT. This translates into CASSLAEPGQGVSGELFF.